These 12 T cell receptor beta chains originate from one sample sequenced in a study of T-cell reconstitution after alpha-beta-depleted transplantation in children. This sample's TCRbeta library carried unique molecular identifier barcodes. TCRdb itself ran the PCR reads through MiXCR, one entry per CDR3 protein. This repertoire shows roughly 220,000 distinct CDR3 sequences, 9% to 10% found once; its top ten account for approximately 5%. The material was PBMCs from the stem cell graft donor, obtained from the stem cell graft. These TCRs come from a human donor who donated a stem cell graft to a child with SCID.

The V call is TRBV5-1, the J call TRBJ1-2, with TRBD1 as a possible D gene (5 bases). Germline CDR1 SGHRS, CDR2 YFSETQ. The V end was cut by 4 bases, the J end by 8 bases, with 18 bases between. The CDR3 consists of 14 residues. The CDR3 coding sequence is TGCGCCAGCAGCCCACCGATGACAGCTCACGGCTACACCTTC. It yields the protein CASSPPMTAHGYTF.

This clonotype turned up a few times. The chain has TRBV28 and TRBJ2-1, with D possibly matching TRBD2 (6 bases). The CDR3 runs to 16 residues. The germline V gene encodes CDR1 MDHEN and CDR2 SYDVKM. Trimming took 8 bases from V and 7 from J, leaving 24 bases between them. The CDR3 DNA follows: TGTGCCAGCGGAGAGTTCAGCGGGCCGAGGGGTAATGAGCAGTTCTTC. Translating it yields CASGEFSGPRGNEQFF.

This clonotype was recorded many times. This chain links TRBV12-3 or TRBV12-4 with TRBJ2-3, with D possibly being TRBD2 (5 bases). CDR3 length: 15 amino acids. The V gene lost 1 base and the J gene lost 3 bases, with 11 bases spanning the gap. CDR3 nucleotides: TGTGCCAGCAGTTTAGTGGGAGATCGGACAGATACGCAGTATTTT. Translation: CASSLVGDRTDTQYF.

The rearrangement uses TRBV4-2 and TRBJ2-3; D is perhaps TRBD1 or TRBD2 (7 bases each). This CDR3 has 16 amino acids. CDR1 and CDR2 from the germline V gene are LGHNA and YNFKEQ. Deletions cut 1 base from V and 2 bases from J, with 13 bases between. DNA for the CDR3: TGTGCCAGCAGCCAAGTTCAGGGGGGGACCACAGATACGCAGTATTTT. This codes for CASSQVQGGTTDTQYF.

This clonotype has a count of ten or more. The chain combines TRBV5-6 with TRBJ1-1; D call uncertain. This CDR3 region has 15 residues. Germline CDR1 reads SGHDT; CDR2 reads YYEEEE. V was cut by 1 base and J by 0 bases, with 10 bases left in between. CDR3 loop: CASSLLREMNTEAFF. The CDR3 bases are TGTGCCAGCAGCTTGCTCCGAGAGATGAACACTGAAGCTTTCTTT.

This clonotype was picked up many times. The chain recombines TRBV2 with TRBJ2-3; no firm D call. The CDR3 spans 12 residues. The V gene lost 2 bases and the J gene lost 9 bases, with 9 bases spanning the gap. Looked up from germline, CDR1 is SNHLY and CDR2 is FYNNEI. The CDR3 protein is CASSEYGETQYF. The CDR3 DNA reads as TGTGCCAGCAGTGAATATGGGGAAACGCAGTATTTT.

This clonotype was seen more than once but under ten times. V usage is TRBV28 and J usage is TRBJ1-1; 9 bases fit TRBD1. Germline values: CDR1 MDHEN, CDR2 SYDVKM. The CDR3 sequence is 17 residues long. Trimming removed 2 bases from V and 6 bases from J; junction bases left unmatched: 13. Here the CDR3 reads CASSLPVRTGAGPEAFF. In DNA form, the CDR3 reads TGTGCCAGCAGTTTACCCGTCAGGACAGGGGCGGGCCCTGAAGCTTTCTTT.

The chain employs TRBV5-1 and TRBJ1-3; D ambiguous. Per the germline V gene, CDR1 is SGHRS and CDR2 is YFSETQ. The V end was cut by 4 bases, the J end by 0 bases, with 11 bases between. This CDR3 is 15 amino acids long. CDR3 DNA sequence: TGCGCCAGCAGCGTCGTCGGAGACTCTGGAAACACCATATATTTT. Protein product: CASSVVGDSGNTIYF.

This clonotype occurred many times. The chain employs TRBV3-1 and TRBJ1-2; 7 bases map to TRBD1. The germline V gene encodes CDR1 LGHDT and CDR2 YNNKEL (reference sequence). The CDR3 has 14 residues. V lost 6 bases and J lost 6; bases outside the gene matches: 10. CDR3 loop: CASSVTGEANGYTF. The CDR3 region has the DNA TGTGCCAGCAGTGTAACAGGGGAGGCTAATGGCTACACCTTC. The full variable domain, its missing parts supplied by reference TRBV3-1 and TRBJ1-2, is DTAVSQTPKYLVTQMGNDKSIKCEQNLGHDTMYWYKQDSKKFLKIMFSYNNKELIINETVPNRFSPKSPDKAHLNLHINSLELGDSAVYFCASSVTGEANGYTFGSGTRLTVV.

This clonotype was observed many times. This chain joins TRBV4-2 and TRBJ2-7; D unresolved. V gave up 4 bases and J gave up 0 bases, with 10 bases separating them. CDR3 length: 14 amino acids. CDR1 is LGHNA and CDR2 is YNFKEQ in the germline V gene. The DNA for the CDR3 is TGTGCCAGCAGCCCCGGCGGTGACTCCTACGAGCAGTACTTC. This encodes CASSPGGDSYEQYF.

This clonotype was picked up many times. This chain uses TRBV20-1 with TRBJ1-5; no definite D call. Between the trimmed V and J ends, which lost 1 base and 4 bases, there was a span of 8 bases. The CDR3 sequence is 13 residues long. Germline-derived CDR1 and CDR2 are DFQATT and SNEGSKA (reference sequence). CDR3 loop: CSARVGGNQPQHF. Written as DNA, the CDR3 is TGCAGTGCTAGAGTGGGAGGGAATCAGCCCCAGCATTTT.

This clonotype has at least ten counts. V is TRBV12-3 or TRBV12-4 and J is TRBJ1-3, with 7 bases lining up with TRBD1. V lost 5 bases and J lost 2; bases outside the gene matches: 9. There are 16 residues in the CDR3. CDR3 DNA: TGTGCCAGCAGTGGCCGGACGCAGGGGGCTGGAAACACCATATATTTT. Translated: CASSGRTQGAGNTIYF.